A selection of T cell receptor beta chains follows, all from one sample in a study of identifying expanded T cells in peripheral blood. Clones were sequenced by immunoSEQ multiplex PCR, and TCRdb holds only the in-frame ones, with some missing. The table has under 150,000 clones, 80% to 90% seen once. Sequences were obtained from blood. All receptors derive from a person aged 18 to 70 in good health. CDR3s include the opening cysteine and the closing phenylalanine or tryptophan. A D gene is named only where the DNA matches it firmly. Some rows have no size entry. The others give once, few or many, or a class for an expanded clone.

NA,TRBD2,TRBV7-2,TRBJ2-3,CASSSRLAGGADTQYF,TGTGCCAGCAGCTCCCGGTTGGCGGGGGGCGCAGATACGCAGTATTTT
few,NA,TRBV4-2,TRBJ1-4,CASSQGTGEKLFF,TGTGCCAGCAGCCAAGGGACGGGGGAAAAACTGTTTTTT
NA,TRBD1,TRBV6-5,TRBJ2-7,CASRRTGRDEQYF,TGTGCCAGCAGGAGGACAGGGCGGGACGAGCAGTACTTC
NA,TRBD1,TRBV5-5,TRBJ1-1,CASRAGTGGHEAFF,TGTGCCAGCAGAGCCGGGACAGGGGGACATGAAGCTTTCTTT
NA,NA,TRBV6-5,TRBJ2-1,CASSVRESYNEQFF,TGTGCCAGCAGTGTCCGGGAGTCCTACAATGAGCAGTTCTTC
NA,TRBD2,TRBV6-1,TRBJ2-1,CASTEAGGYNEQFF,TGTGCCAGCACTGAAGCGGGGGGGTACAATGAGCAGTTCTTC
NA,TRBD1,TRBV2,TRBJ1-2,CASSLGQGGGGYTF,TGTGCCAGCAGCCTGGGACAGGGCGGGGGTGGCTACACCTTC
once,NA,TRBV6-4,TRBJ2-3,CASSERRGRDTDTQYF,TGTGCCAGCAGTGAACGGCGGGGGCGAGACACAGATACGCAGTATTTT
NA,TRBD1,TRBV7-9,TRBJ1-4,CASSFGQGVGEKLFF,TGTGCCAGCAGCTTCGGACAGGGGGTGGGTGAAAAACTGTTTTTT
once,TRBD2,TRBV27,TRBJ2-1,CASSLLTSGRNEQFF,TGTGCCAGCAGTTTATTGACTAGCGGGAGGAATGAGCAGTTCTTC
NA,NA,TRBV4-1,TRBJ2-1,CASSQDRLGGDYNEQFF,TGCGCCAGCAGCCAAGATCGACTAGGGGGGGATTACAATGAGCAGTTCTTC
NA,TRBD1,TRBV4-2,TRBJ2-7,CASSSKQQGSEQYF,TGTGCCAGCAGCTCCAAACAACAGGGGAGCGAGCAGTACTTC
NA,TRBD2,TRBV11-2,TRBJ2-1,CASSWTSGSNEQFF,TGTGCCAGCAGCTGGACTAGCGGGAGCAATGAGCAGTTCTTC
NA,NA,TRBV28,TRBJ2-7,CASSLGTPSYEQYF,TGTGCCAGCAGCCTCGGGACTCCTTCCTACGAGCAGTACTTC
NA,TRBD2,TRBV6-5,TRBJ2-7,CASRGGAKNF,TGTGCCAGCCGGGGGGGGGCGAAAAACTTC
NA,TRBD2,TRBV5-1,TRBJ2-2,CASSLGSGTSGYTGELFF,TGCGCCAGCAGCTTAGGGTCCGGGACTAGCGGGTACACCGGGGAGCTGTTTTTT
NA,NA,TRBV19,TRBJ1-1,CASRPGGEVEAFF,TGTGCCAGTAGGCCGGGGGGGGAGGTTGAAGCTTTCTTT
NA,TRBD1,TRBV11-2,TRBJ2-5,CASSQGQGVDQETQYF,TGTGCCAGCAGCCAAGGCCAGGGGGTGGATCAAGAGACCCAGTACTTC
NA,NA,TRBV5-1,TRBJ2-3,CASSVMGTRGADTQYF,TGCGCCAGCAGCGTCATGGGGACCCGCGGGGCAGATACGCAGTATTTT
many,TRBD2,TRBV7-3,TRBJ2-1,CASSQGGSSYNEQFF,TGTGCCAGCAGCCAGGGCGGGAGCTCCTACAATGAGCAGTTCTTC
NA,TRBD2,TRBV11-3,TRBJ2-2,CASSLLGGGAGTGELFF,TGTGCCAGCAGCTTACTCGGCGGGGGGGCCGGCACCGGGGAGCTGTTTTTT
NA,TRBD1,TRBV6-6,TRBJ1-6,CASSASGQGESPLHF,TGTGCCAGCAGCGCGTCGGGACAGGGGGAATCACCCCTCCACTTT
NA,TRBD2,TRBV6-5,TRBJ2-5,CASSLGGEETQYF,TGTGCCAGCAGCCTTGGGGGGGAGGAGACCCAGTACTTC